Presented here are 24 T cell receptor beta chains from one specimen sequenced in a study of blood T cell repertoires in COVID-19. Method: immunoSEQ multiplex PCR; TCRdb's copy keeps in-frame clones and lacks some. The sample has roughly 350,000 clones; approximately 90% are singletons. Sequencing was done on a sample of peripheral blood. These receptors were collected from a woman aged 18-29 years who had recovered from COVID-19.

DNA for the CDR3: TGTGCCAGCAGCGAGTCCATCTACAATGAGCAGTTCTTC. It is translated as CASSESIYNEQFF. The J gene is TRBJ2-1, the V gene TRBV19; D call uncertain. Per the germline V gene, CDR1 is LNHDA and CDR2 is SQIVND (reference sequence). V was trimmed by 9 bases and J by 3 bases, leaving 12 bases between them. The CDR3 has 13 amino acids. Combining the CDR3 with reference TRBV19 and TRBJ2-1 gives the whole variable domain DGGITQSPKYLFRKEGQNVTLSCEQNLNHDAMYWYRQDPGQGLRLIYYSQIVNDFQKGDIAEGYSVSREKKESFPLTVTSAQKNPTAFYLCASSESIYNEQFFGPGTRLTVL.

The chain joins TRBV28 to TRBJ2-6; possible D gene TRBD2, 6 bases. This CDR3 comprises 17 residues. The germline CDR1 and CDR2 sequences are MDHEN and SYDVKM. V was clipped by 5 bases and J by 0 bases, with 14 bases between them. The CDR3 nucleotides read TGTGCCAGCAGTCCCGGGGTAGCGGCCTCTGGGGCCAACGTCCTGACTTTC. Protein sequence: CASSPGVAASGANVLTF.

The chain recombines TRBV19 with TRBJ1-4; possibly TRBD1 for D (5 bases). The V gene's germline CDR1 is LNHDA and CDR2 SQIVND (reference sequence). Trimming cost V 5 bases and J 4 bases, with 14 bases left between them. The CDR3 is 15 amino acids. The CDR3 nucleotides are TGTGCCAGTAGTTCCCCCGGACATGGTAATGAAAAACTGTTTTTT. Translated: CASSSPGHGNEKLFF.

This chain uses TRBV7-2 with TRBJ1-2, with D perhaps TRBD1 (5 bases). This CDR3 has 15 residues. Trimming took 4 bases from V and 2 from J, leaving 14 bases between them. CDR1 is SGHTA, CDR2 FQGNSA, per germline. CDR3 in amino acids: CASSSRTLSNYGYTF. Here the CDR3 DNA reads TGTGCCAGCAGCTCCCGGACATTATCCAACTATGGCTACACCTTC.

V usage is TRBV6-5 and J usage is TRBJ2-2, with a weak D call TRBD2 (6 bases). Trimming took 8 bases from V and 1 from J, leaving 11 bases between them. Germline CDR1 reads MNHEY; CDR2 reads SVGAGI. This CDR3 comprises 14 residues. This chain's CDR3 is CASFGSGNTGELFF. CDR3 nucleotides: TGTGCCAGCTTCGGGAGCGGGAACACCGGGGAGCTGTTTTTT.

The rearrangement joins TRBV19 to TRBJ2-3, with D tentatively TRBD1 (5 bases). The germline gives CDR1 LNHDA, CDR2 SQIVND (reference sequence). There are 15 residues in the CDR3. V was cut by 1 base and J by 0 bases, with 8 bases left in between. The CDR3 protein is CASSIGRASTDTQYF. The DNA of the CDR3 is TGTGCCAGTAGTATAGGCAGGGCGAGCACAGATACGCAGTATTTT.

CDR3 region: CAWSFRVGSYNEQFF. CDR3 in DNA: TGTGCCTGGAGTTTCCGGGTCGGCTCCTACAATGAGCAGTTCTTC. The chain uses TRBV30 and TRBJ2-1, with no clear D. V was cut by 2 bases and J by 0 bases, with 11 bases left in between. CDR3 size: 15 residues. Germline assignment: CDR1 GTSNPN and CDR2 SVGIG (reference sequence).

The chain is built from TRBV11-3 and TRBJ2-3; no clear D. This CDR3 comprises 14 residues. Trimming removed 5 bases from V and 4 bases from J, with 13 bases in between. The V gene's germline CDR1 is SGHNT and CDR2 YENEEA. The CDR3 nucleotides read TGTGCCAGCAGCAAGAAACCCCGCGCAGATACGCAGTATTTT. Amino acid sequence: CASSKKPRADTQYF. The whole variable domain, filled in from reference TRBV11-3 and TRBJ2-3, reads EAGVVQSPRYKIIEKKQPVAFWCNPISGHNTLYWYLQNLGQGPELLIRYENEEAVDDSQLPKDRFSAERLKGVDSTLKIQPAELGDSAVYLCASSKKPRADTQYFGPGTRLTVL.

The CDR3, as DNA: TGCGCCAGCAGCCAAGATTGGACAGGGGGCCACACTGAAGCTTTCTTT. Protein sequence: CASSQDWTGGHTEAFF. V usage is TRBV4-3 and J usage is TRBJ1-1, with 11 nucleotides matching TRBD1. The CDR3 is 16 amino acids. Unmatched junction bases numbered 3, after V lost 0 bases and J lost 3 bases. Looked up from germline, CDR1 is LGHNA and CDR2 is YSLEER.

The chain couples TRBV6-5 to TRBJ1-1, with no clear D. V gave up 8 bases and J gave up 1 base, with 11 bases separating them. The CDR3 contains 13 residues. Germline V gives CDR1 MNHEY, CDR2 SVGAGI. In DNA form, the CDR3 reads TGTGCCAGCTCCCCGGGGTCGAACACTGAAGCTTTCTTT. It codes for CASSPGSNTEAFF.

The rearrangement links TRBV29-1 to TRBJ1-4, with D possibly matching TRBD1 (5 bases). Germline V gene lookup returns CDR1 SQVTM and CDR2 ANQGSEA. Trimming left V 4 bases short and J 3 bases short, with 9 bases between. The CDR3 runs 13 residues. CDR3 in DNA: TGCAGCGTTGCGACAGCCTCTAATGAAAAACTGTTTTTT. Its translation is CSVATASNEKLFF.

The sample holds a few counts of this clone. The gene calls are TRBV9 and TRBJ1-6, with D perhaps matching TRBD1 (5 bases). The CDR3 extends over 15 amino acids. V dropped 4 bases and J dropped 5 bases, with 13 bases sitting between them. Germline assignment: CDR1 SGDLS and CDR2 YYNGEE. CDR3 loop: CASSPGPPNNSPLHF. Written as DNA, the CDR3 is TGTGCCAGCAGCCCAGGGCCTCCAAATAATTCACCCCTCCACTTT. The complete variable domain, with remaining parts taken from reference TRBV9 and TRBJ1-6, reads DSGVTQTPKHLITATGQRVTLRCSPRSGDLSVYWYQQSLDQGLQFLIQYYNGEERAKGNILERFSAQQFPDLHSELNLSSLELGDSALYFCASSPGPPNNSPLHFGNGTRLTVT.

The CDR3 sequence is CAISGPSQAGNEQFF. CDR3 DNA sequence: TGTGCCATCAGTGGCCCCAGCCAGGCTGGCAATGAGCAGTTCTTC. The chain uses TRBV10-3 and TRBJ2-1; D not certain. Germline loops: CDR1 ENHRY, CDR2 SYGVKD. V was pared by 4 bases and J by 6 bases, with 16 bases between. This CDR3 region has 15 residues.

Here the CDR3 DNA reads TGTGCCAGCAGTGGGAGCAGGGATTTTTACGAGCAGTACGTC. Amino acids: CASSGSRDFYEQYV. The chain couples TRBV2 to TRBJ2-7; TRBD1 is a possible D gene (5 bases). Between the trimmed V and J ends, which lost 4 bases and 4 bases, there was a span of 14 bases. The CDR3 covers 14 residues. CDR1 SNHLY and CDR2 FYNNEI come from the germline V gene.

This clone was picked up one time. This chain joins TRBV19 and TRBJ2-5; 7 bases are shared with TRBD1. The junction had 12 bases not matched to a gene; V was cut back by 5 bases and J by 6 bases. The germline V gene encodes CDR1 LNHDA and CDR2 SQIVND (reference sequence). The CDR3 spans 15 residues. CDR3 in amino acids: CASSGTASKGQTQYF. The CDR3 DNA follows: TGTGCCAGTAGTGGGACAGCCAGTAAAGGGCAGACCCAGTACTTC.

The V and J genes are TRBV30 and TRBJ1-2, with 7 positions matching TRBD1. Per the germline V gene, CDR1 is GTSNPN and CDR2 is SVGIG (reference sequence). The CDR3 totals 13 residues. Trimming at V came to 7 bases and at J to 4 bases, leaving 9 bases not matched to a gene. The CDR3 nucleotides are TGTGCCTCAGCAGGGGGAACCCTCTATGGCTACACCTTC. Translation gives CASAGGTLYGYTF.

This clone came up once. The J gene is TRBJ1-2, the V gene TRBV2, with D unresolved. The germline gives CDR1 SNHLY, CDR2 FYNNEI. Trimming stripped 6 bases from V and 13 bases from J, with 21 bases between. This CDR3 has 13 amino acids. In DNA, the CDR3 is TGTGCCAGCAGGGCAGGTGGAAATATGGCTGTCACCTTC. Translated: CASRAGGNMAVTF.

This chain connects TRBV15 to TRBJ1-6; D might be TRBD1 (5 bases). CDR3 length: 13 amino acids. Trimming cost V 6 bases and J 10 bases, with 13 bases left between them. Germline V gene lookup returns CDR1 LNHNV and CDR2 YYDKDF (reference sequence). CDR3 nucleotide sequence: TGTGCCACCAGTACCCAGAAGGGGTCACCCCTCCACTTT. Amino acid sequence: CATSTQKGSPLHF.

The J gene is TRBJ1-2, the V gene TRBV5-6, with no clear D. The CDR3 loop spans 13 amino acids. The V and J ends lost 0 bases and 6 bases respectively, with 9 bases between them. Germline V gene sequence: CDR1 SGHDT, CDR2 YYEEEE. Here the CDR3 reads CASSLGRLNGYTF. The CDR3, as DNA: TGTGCCAGCAGCTTGGGGCGGTTGAATGGCTACACCTTC.

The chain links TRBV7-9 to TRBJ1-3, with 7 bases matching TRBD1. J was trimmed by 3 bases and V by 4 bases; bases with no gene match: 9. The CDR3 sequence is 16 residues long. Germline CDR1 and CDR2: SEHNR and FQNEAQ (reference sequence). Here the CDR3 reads CASSSTQGMGGNTIYF. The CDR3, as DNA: TGTGCCAGCAGCTCGACACAGGGGATGGGTGGAAACACCATATATTTT.

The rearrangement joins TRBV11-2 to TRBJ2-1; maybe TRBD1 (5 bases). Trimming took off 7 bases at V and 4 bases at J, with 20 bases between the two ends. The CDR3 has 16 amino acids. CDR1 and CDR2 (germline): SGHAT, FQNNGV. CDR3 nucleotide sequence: TGTGCCAGCACCCCTGTCGGACAACTCCTATACAATGAGCAGTTCTTC. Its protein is CASTPVGQLLYNEQFF.

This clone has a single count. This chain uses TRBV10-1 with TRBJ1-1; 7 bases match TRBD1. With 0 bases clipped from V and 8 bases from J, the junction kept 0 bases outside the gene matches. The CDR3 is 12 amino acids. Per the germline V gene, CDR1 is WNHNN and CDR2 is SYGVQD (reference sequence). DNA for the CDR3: TGCGCCAGCAGTGAGTCGACAGGGGAAGCTTTCTTT. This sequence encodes CASSESTGEAFF.

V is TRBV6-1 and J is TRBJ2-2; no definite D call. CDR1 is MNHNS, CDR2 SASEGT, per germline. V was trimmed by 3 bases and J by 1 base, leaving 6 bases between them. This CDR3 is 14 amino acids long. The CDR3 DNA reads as TGTGCCAGCAGTGATAGAGGGAACACCGGGGAGCTGTTTTTT. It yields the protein CASSDRGNTGELFF.

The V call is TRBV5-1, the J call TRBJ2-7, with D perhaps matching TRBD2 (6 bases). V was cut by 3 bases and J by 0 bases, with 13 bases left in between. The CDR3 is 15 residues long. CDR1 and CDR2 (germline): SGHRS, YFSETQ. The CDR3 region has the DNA TGCGCCAGCAGCTGGGGTCCGGGGGACTCCTACGAGCAGTACGTC. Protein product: CASSWGPGDSYEQYV.